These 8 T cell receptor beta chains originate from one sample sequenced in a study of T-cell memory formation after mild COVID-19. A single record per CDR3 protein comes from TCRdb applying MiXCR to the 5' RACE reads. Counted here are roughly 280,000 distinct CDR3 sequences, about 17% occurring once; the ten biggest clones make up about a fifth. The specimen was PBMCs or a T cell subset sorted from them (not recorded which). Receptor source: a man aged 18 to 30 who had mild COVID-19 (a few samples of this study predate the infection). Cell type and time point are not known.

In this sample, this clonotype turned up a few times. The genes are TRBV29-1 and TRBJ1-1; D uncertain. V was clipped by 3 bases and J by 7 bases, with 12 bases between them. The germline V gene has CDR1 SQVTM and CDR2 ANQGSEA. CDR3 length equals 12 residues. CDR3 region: CSVEDQTFEAFF. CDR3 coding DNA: TGCAGCGTTGAGGACCAGACATTTGAAGCTTTCTTT.

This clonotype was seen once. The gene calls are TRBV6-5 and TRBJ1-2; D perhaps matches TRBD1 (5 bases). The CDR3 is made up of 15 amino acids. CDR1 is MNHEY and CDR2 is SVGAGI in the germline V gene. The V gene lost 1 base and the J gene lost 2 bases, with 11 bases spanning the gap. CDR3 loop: CASSYFSGTNYGYTF. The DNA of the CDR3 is TGTGCCAGCAGTTACTTCTCCGGGACGAACTATGGCTACACCTTC.

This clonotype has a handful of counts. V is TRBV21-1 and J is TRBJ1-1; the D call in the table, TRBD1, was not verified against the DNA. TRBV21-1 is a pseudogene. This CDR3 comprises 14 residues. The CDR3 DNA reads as TGTGCCAGCAGCAAGGGACAGGCCAGGACTGAAGCTTTCTTT. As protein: CASSKGQARTEAFF.

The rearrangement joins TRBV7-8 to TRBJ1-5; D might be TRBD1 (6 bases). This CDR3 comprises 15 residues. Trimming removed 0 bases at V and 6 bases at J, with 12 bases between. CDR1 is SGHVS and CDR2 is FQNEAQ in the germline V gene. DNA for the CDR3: TGTGCCAGCAGCTTAGCTAGGGCAGGGGCTCAGCCCCAGCATTTT. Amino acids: CASSLARAGAQPQHF. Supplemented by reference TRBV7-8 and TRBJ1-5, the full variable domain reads GAGVSQSPRYKVAKRGQDVALRCDPISGHVSLFWYQQALGQGPEFLTYFQNEAQLDKSGLPSDRFFAERPEGSVSTLKIQRTQQEDSAVYLCASSLARAGAQPQHFGDGTRLSIL.

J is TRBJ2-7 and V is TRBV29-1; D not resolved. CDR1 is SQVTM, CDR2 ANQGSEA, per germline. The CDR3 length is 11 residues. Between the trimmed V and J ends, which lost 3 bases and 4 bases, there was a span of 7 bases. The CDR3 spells CSVDGEYEQYV. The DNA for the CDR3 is TGCAGCGTTGACGGCGAATACGAGCAGTACGTC.

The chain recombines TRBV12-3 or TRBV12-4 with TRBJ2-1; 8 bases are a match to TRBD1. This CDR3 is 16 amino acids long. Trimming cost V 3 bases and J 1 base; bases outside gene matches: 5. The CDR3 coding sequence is TGTGCCAGCAGTTTCCGGACAGGGAAATCCTACAATGAGCAGTTCTTC. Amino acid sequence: CASSFRTGKSYNEQFF.

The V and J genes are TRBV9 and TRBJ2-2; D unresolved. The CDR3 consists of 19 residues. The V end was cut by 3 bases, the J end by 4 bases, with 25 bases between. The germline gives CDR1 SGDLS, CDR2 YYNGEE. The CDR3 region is CASSAHLRRSRDPTGELFF. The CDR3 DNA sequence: TGTGCCAGCAGCGCGCATCTACGGCGGTCAAGGGATCCCACCGGGGAGCTGTTTTTT.

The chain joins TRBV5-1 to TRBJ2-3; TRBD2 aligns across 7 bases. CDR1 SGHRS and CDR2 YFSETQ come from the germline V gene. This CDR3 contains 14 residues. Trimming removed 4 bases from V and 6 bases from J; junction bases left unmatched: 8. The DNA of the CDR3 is TGCGCCAGCAGCCGGGACTATCGGTTTGATACGCAGTATTTT. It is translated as CASSRDYRFDTQYF.